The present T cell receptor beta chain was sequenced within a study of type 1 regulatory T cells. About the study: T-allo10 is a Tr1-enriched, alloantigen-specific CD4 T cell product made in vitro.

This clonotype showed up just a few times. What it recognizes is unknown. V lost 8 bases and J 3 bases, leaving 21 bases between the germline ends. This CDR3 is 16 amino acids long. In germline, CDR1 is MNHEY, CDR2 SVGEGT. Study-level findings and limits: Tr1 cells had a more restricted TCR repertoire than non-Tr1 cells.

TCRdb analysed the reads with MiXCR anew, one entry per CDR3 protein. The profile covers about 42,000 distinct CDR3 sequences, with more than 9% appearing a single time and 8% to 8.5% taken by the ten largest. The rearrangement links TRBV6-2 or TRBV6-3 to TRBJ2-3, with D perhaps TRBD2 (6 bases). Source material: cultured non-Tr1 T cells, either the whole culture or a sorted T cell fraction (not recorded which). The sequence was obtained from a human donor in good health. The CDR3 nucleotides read TGTGCCAGCGGATCGCCCCCGGGGGAAGGAACAGATACGCAGTATTTT. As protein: CASGSPPGEGTDTQYF.